This is a list of T cell receptor beta chains from one sample in a study of shared clonotypes between healthy human individuals. TCRdb's table, derived via immunoSEQ multiplex PCR, lists solely in-frame clones and lacks some. The sample includes some 2.1 million clones, 85% to 95% seen only once; the top ten take around 1.8%. Specimen: naive CD8+ T cells from PBMCs. The receptor set was obtained from a man younger than 30 in good health. Some clones in this sample may be carry-over from other donors' samples. The CDR3 runs from the conserved cysteine through the conserved F or W. Fields, in order: V gene, J gene, D gene, clone size, CDR3 protein, CDR3 DNA. A D gene is named only where the DNA matches it firmly. Expanded clones are given a class, and other clones once, few, many or no size at all.

>TRBV5-6|TRBJ2-2|.|.
CASSFIPNTGELFF
TGTGCCAGCAGCTTCATCCCGAACACCGGGGAGCTGTTTTTT
>TRBV7-2|TRBJ2-2|TRBD1|.
CASSRPRDRGDTGELFF
TGTGCCAGCAGCCGCCCCCGGGACAGGGGTGACACCGGGGAGCTGTTTTTT
>TRBV4-1|TRBJ2-3|.|.
CASSQVLKEGTDTQYF
TGCGCCAGCAGCCAAGTCTTGAAGGAGGGCACAGATACGCAGTATTTT
>TRBV9|TRBJ1-2|.|.
CASSVVEGNGYTF
TGTGCCAGCAGCGTAGTAGAGGGGAATGGCTACACCTTC
>TRBV15|TRBJ2-2|.|.
CATSSIRDTSTTGYTGELFF
TGTGCCACCAGCAGTATCCGGGACACCTCCACCACTGGATACACCGGGGAGCTGTTTTTT
>TRBV30|TRBJ2-1|.|.
CAWSVLALSEQFF
TGTGCCTGGAGTGTACTAGCTCTGAGTGAGCAGTTCTTC
>TRBV27|TRBJ2-7|.|.
CASSSIGGEQYF
TGTGCCAGCAGTTCTATAGGGGGCGAGCAGTACTTC
>TRBV7-4|TRBJ2-5|.|once
CASSFGGVETQYF
TGTGCCAGCAGCTTTGGCGGGGTGGAGACCCAGTACTTC
>TRBV29-1|TRBJ2-1|.|.
CSVEVAQVYEQFF
TGCAGCGTTGAAGTAGCCCAGGTCTATGAGCAGTTCTTC
>TRBV6-1|TRBJ2-7|.|.
CASSEGRLSNYEQYF
TGTGCCAGCAGTGAAGGTAGGCTATCGAACTACGAGCAGTACTTC
>TRBV15|TRBJ1-5|.|.
CATSPRSGRNQPQHF
TGTGCCACCAGCCCCCGGTCGGGTAGGAATCAGCCCCAGCATTTT
>TRBV11-3|TRBJ2-7|.|.
CASSPRQGSEQYF
TGTGCCAGCAGCCCTCGGCAGGGATCCGAGCAGTACTTC
>TRBV7-9|TRBJ2-7|.|.
CASSTTDGTYEQYF
TGTGCCAGCAGCACTACGGACGGAACTTACGAGCAGTACTTC
>TRBV19|TRBJ1-2|.|.
CASSIGGGWPRYGYTF
TGTGCCAGTAGTATAGGAGGTGGGTGGCCTCGCTATGGCTACACCTTC